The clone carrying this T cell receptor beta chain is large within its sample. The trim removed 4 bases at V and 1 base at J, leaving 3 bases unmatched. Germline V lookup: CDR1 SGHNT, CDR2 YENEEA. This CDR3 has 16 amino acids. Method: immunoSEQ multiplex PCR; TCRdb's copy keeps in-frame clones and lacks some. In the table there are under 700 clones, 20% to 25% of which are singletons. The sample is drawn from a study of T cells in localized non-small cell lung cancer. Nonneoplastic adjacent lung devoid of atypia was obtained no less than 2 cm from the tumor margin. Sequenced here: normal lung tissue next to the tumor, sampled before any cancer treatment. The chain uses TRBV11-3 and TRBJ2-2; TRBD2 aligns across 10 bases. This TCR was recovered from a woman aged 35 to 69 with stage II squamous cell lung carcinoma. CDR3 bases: TGTGCCAGCAGCTCTATAGCGGGGGGGAACACCGGGGAGCTGTTTTTT. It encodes CASSSIAGGNTGELFF.